The 10 T cell receptor beta chains below were found in one sample sequenced in a study of blood T cell repertoires in COVID-19. Sequencing used immunoSEQ multiplex PCR; TCRdb keeps in-frame clones, though not all of them. The sample lists 200,000 to 250,000 clones, about 88% occurring once. Source material: PBMCs or T cells enriched from blood (not recorded which). Source of these receptors: a woman aged 30 to 39 who had recovered from COVID-19.

The rearrangement joins TRBV5-1 to TRBJ2-1; D not resolved. Germline CDR1 reads SGHRS; CDR2 reads YFSETQ. V was cut by 1 base and J by 0 bases, with 11 bases left in between. The length of the CDR3 is 16 residues. The CDR3 DNA reads TGCGCCAGCAGCTTGTTACAGCAGAGCTCCTACAATGAGCAGTTCTTC. It encodes CASSLLQQSSYNEQFF.

This clone was counted a single time. The chain uses TRBV2 and TRBJ1-1; 7 nucleotides line up with TRBD1. CDR3 length: 11 residues. Trimming took 9 bases from V and 7 from J; bases not matched to a gene: 5. The germline gives CDR1 SNHLY, CDR2 FYNNEI. CDR3 region: CARTGRGEAFF. In nucleotides, the CDR3 is TGTGCCAGGACAGGGCGCGGTGAAGCTTTCTTT. Complete variable domain (other parts from reference TRBV2 and TRBJ1-1): EPEVTQTPSHQVTQMGQEVILRCVPISNHLYFYWYRQILGQKVEFLVSFYNNEISEKSEIFDDQFSVERPDGSNFTLKIRSTKLEDSAMYFCARTGRGEAFFGQGTRLTVV.

The CDR3: CASSFNRGHEQYF. The CDR3 DNA is TGTGCCAGCAGCTTCAACAGGGGCCACGAGCAGTACTTC. V usage is TRBV5-6 and J usage is TRBJ2-7; 7 bases match TRBD1. The CDR3 loop spans 13 amino acids. In germline, CDR1 is SGHDT, CDR2 YYEEEE. Unmatched junction bases numbered 4, after V lost 2 bases and J lost 5 bases. Full variable domain (rest looked up from reference TRBV5-6 and TRBJ2-7): DAGVTQSPTHLIKTRGQQVTLRCSPKSGHDTVSWYQQALGQGPQFIFQYYEEEERQRGNFPDRFSGHQFPNYSSELNVNALLLGDSALYLCASSFNRGHEQYFGPGTRLTVT.

This clone was detected a few times. CDR3 nucleotides: TGTGCCAGCAGCTTGCGTTCCCGCGATTCACCCCTCCACTTT. This gives the protein CASSLRSRDSPLHF. The chain uses TRBV11-2 and TRBJ1-6; D gene uncertain. Trimming removed 3 bases at V and 8 bases at J, with 11 bases between. This CDR3 spans 14 amino acids. Germline CDR1 SGHAT, CDR2 FQNNGV.

This chain links TRBV6-1 with TRBJ1-2; D is perhaps TRBD1 (6 bases). V lost 2 bases and J 6 bases, leaving 13 bases between the germline ends. This CDR3 is 14 amino acids long. Germline V lookup: CDR1 MNHNS, CDR2 SASEGT. CDR3: CASSELGQGHGYTF. In DNA form, the CDR3 reads TGTGCCAGCAGTGAATTGGGGCAGGGGCATGGCTACACCTTC.

The chain recombines TRBV15 with TRBJ1-2, with a weak D call TRBD1 (5 bases). The CDR3 is made up of 14 amino acids. CDR1 is LNHNV and CDR2 is YYDKDF in the germline V gene (reference sequence). V was cut by 5 bases and J by 4 bases, with 14 bases left in between. The CDR3 here is CATSLDTLTYGYTF. Here the CDR3 DNA reads TGTGCCACCAGCCTGGACACCCTTACCTATGGCTACACCTTC.

The chain joins TRBV11-2 to TRBJ2-7; 8 bases are shared with TRBD1. Germline trimming cut 3 bases from V and 4 bases from J; bases unmatched to any gene: 8. In germline, CDR1 is SGHAT, CDR2 FQNNGV. This CDR3 spans 15 amino acids. DNA for the CDR3: TGTGCCAGCAGCTTTTTCGGACAGGGAAATTACGAGCAGTACTTC. This translates into CASSFFGQGNYEQYF.

V and J are TRBV25-1 and TRBJ1-1; D ambiguous. The V end was cut by 2 bases, the J end by 8 bases, with 9 bases between. Germline V gene data show CDR1 as MGHDK and CDR2 as SYGVNS. There are 12 residues in the CDR3. The DNA of the CDR3 is TGTGCCAGCAGTGAAGAGGGTCTGGAAGCTTTCTTT. Protein sequence: CASSEEGLEAFF. The entire variable domain, with the rest obtained from reference TRBV25-1 and TRBJ1-1, is as follows: EADIYQTPRYLVIGTGKKITLECSQTMGHDKMYWYQQDPGMELHLIHYSYGVNSTEKGDLSSESTVSRIRTEHFPLTLESARPSHTSQYLCASSEEGLEAFFGQGTRLTVV.

The J gene is TRBJ1-5, the V gene TRBV21-1; TRBD1, as called in the table, went unchecked against the DNA. TRBV21-1 represents a pseudogene. The CDR3 is 16 residues long. The CDR3 is CASSPCGDQGGQPQHF. In DNA, the CDR3 is TGTGCCAGCAGCCCCTGCGGCGACCAAGGGGGTCAGCCCCAGCATTTT.

This clone was picked up one time. The chain is built from TRBV7-8 and TRBJ2-5; D perhaps matches TRBD2 (5 bases). CDR1 is SGHVS, CDR2 FQNEAQ, per germline. This CDR3 has 14 residues. Deletions cut 3 bases from V and 1 base from J, with 9 bases between. The CDR3 nucleotides read TGTGCCAGCAGCTTTTCAGGAGGCCAAGAGACCCAGTACTTC. Its protein product is CASSFSGGQETQYF.